Following are 24 T cell receptor beta chains from one sample sequenced in a study of T cells after posttransplantation cyclophosphamide. Treatment was busulfan-fludarabine conditioning, a marrow graft, and cyclophosphamide on days +3 and +4. Sequencing used immunoSEQ multiplex PCR; TCRdb keeps in-frame clones, though not all of them. The sample includes some 6,700 clones, 85% to 95% of them seen just once. This material consisted of CD8+ T cells sorted from blood, taken after allogeneic stem cell transplant with posttransplant cyclophosphamide. All receptors derive from a male patient in his sixties or seventies who received an allogeneic stem cell transplant from a related donor and was CMV-positive. Some T cells may have come from the graft donor.

The chain couples TRBV4-3 to TRBJ1-1; tentatively, D is TRBD1 (5 bases). Per germline, CDR1 LGHNA and CDR2 YSLEER. V gave up 0 bases and J gave up 0 bases, with 8 bases separating them. The CDR3 is made up of 15 amino acids. DNA of the CDR3: TGCGCCAGCAGCCAAGACGACAGCTTGAACACTGAAGCTTTCTTT. Translated: CASSQDDSLNTEAFF.

The chain recombines TRBV9 with TRBJ2-1, with a weak D call TRBD2 (5 bases). This CDR3 has 13 amino acids. V lost 4 bases, J lost 7 bases, and 12 bases lay in between. In germline, CDR1 is SGDLS, CDR2 YYNGEE. The CDR3 reads CASSTSGGNEQFF. DNA of the CDR3: TGTGCCAGCAGCACCTCGGGCGGGAATGAGCAGTTCTTC.

The J gene is TRBJ2-2, the V gene TRBV5-4, with 14 bases identical to TRBD2. Germline CDR1 reads SGHNT; CDR2 reads YYREEE (reference sequence). Trimming took 0 bases from V and 7 from J; bases not matched to a gene: 8. The CDR3 covers 18 residues. This chain's CDR3 is CASSLATTSGGVGGELFF. The CDR3 DNA sequence: TGTGCCAGCAGCTTGGCGACGACTAGCGGGGGGGTAGGCGGGGAGCTGTTTTTT.

Only a few counts were recorded for this clone. V usage is TRBV19 and J usage is TRBJ1-3, with D perhaps matching TRBD1 (5 bases). CDR1 is LNHDA and CDR2 is SQIVND in the germline V gene (reference sequence). The CDR3 loop spans 15 amino acids. V lost 4 bases, J lost 3 bases, and 13 bases lay in between. CDR3 nucleotides: TGTGCCAGTAGTACAGGGTTCCTAGGTGGAAACACCATATATTTT. Translating gives CASSTGFLGGNTIYF.

The chain links TRBV7-8 to TRBJ1-5; D may be TRBD1 (6 bases). The V end lost 7 bases, the J end lost 0 bases, and 13 bases lay between the germline ends. Germline CDR1 is SGHVS and CDR2 is FQNEAQ. This CDR3 contains 15 residues. The CDR3 DNA reads as TGTGCCAGCACTCCGGAAGGGGGTAGCAATCAGCCCCAGCATTTT. It specifies CASTPEGGSNQPQHF.

The chain links TRBV28 to TRBJ2-1; 14 nucleotides align to TRBD2. Germline values: CDR1 MDHEN, CDR2 SYDVKM. This CDR3 region has 19 residues. J was trimmed by 0 bases and V by 5 bases; bases with no gene match: 9. The CDR3 sequence: CASSAGTSGGRGSYNEQFF. CDR3 in DNA: TGTGCCAGCAGTGCCGGGACTAGCGGGGGCCGGGGCTCCTACAATGAGCAGTTCTTC.

V gene TRBV5-5 combines with J gene TRBJ2-7, with 8 bases fitting TRBD1. The CDR3 spans 14 residues. Losses at the gene ends were 3 bases for V and 3 bases for J; bases not matched to a gene: 5. From germline, CDR1 is SGHKS and CDR2 YYEKEE (reference sequence). CDR3 nucleotide sequence: TGTGCCAGCAGCTCTATGGACAGGGTCTACGAGCAGTACTTC. It specifies CASSSMDRVYEQYF.

This chain uses TRBV11-2 with TRBJ1-3; D perhaps matches TRBD1 (6 bases). V was cut by 5 bases and J by 4 bases, with 15 bases left in between. CDR1 is SGHAT, CDR2 FQNNGV, per germline. The CDR3 length is 15 residues. This chain's CDR3 is CASSQRGADGNTIYF. CDR3 DNA: TGTGCCAGCAGCCAGCGGGGGGCAGACGGAAACACCATATATTTT.

The V and J genes are TRBV9 and TRBJ2-1, with D perhaps matching TRBD1 (6 bases). Trimming left V 0 bases short and J 4 bases short, with 8 bases between. CDR1 is SGDLS and CDR2 is YYNGEE in the germline V gene. The CDR3 contains 14 residues. CDR3 DNA sequence: TGTGCCAGCAGCGTAGGAGGGGGTTACAATGAGCAGTTCTTC. This encodes CASSVGGGYNEQFF.

Concerning this clone: One end of the junction varies from germline; a read error may be responsible. The chain uses TRBV7-6 and TRBJ1-4, with a weak D call TRBD1 (5 bases). The CDR3 is made up of 15 amino acids. Germline assignment: CDR1 SGHVS and CDR2 FNYEAQ. CDR3 nucleotides: TGTGCCAGCAGCGAGTACGGGGGGGTCTATGAAAAACTGCTTTTT. This gives the protein CASSEYGGVYEKLLF.

This chain links TRBV11-1 with TRBJ2-7; 7 bases line up with TRBD1. Germline V CDR1 and CDR2: SGHAT, FQDESV (reference sequence). CDR3 length: 13 amino acids. V dropped 5 bases and J dropped 3; count of bases not matched to a gene: 4. CDR3 amino acids: CASSRGQIYEQYF. In DNA form, the CDR3 reads TGTGCCAGCAGCCGGGGACAGATCTACGAGCAGTACTTC.

This sequence joins TRBV4-3 and TRBJ2-4; 8 bases are shared with TRBD2. CDR3 length: 16 amino acids. V gave up 4 bases and J gave up 8 bases; unmatched junction bases: 13. In germline, CDR1 is LGHNA, CDR2 YSLEER. The CDR3 protein is CASSRGFDGGADIQYF. In DNA, the CDR3 is TGCGCCAGCAGCCGAGGTTTCGACGGGGGGGCGGACATTCAGTACTTC.

For the CDR3, the DNA is TGTGCCAGCAGACCTGACAGGGGGGAACCCTATGGCTACACCTTC. The encoded protein is CASRPDRGEPYGYTF. V gene TRBV14 combines with J gene TRBJ1-2, with 9 bases fitting TRBD1. V was clipped by 6 bases and J by 4 bases; unmatched bases: 9. The CDR3 sequence is 15 residues long. CDR1 and CDR2 from the germline V gene are SGHDN and FVKESK.

The chain recombines TRBV6-1 with TRBJ2-7, with 12 bases fitting TRBD2. The germline gives CDR1 MNHNS, CDR2 SASEGT. The junction had 8 bases not matched to a gene; V was cut back by 6 bases and J by 5 bases. The length of the CDR3 is 15 residues. The CDR3 spells CASSGELAGGHEQYF. CDR3 DNA: TGTGCCAGCAGCGGAGAGCTAGCGGGGGGGCACGAGCAGTACTTC.

DNA of the CDR3: TGTGCCAGCTCACCAGCACAGGGGTTACTAGCCAAAAACATTCAGTACTTC. Translation: CASSPAQGLLAKNIQYF. V is TRBV18 and J is TRBJ2-4; 7 positions agree with TRBD1. The length of the CDR3 is 17 residues. Germline V gene lookup returns CDR1 KGHSH and CDR2 LQKENI. J lost 0 bases, V lost 2 bases, and 7 bases had no gene match.

The chain couples TRBV19 to TRBJ2-1; a possible D gene is TRBD2 (6 bases). From germline, CDR1 is LNHDA and CDR2 SQIVND (reference sequence). The V end was cut by 3 bases, the J end by 3 bases, with 21 bases between. The CDR3 covers 18 residues. In nucleotides, the CDR3 is TGTGCCAGTAGTATCCTCCTCAACCGGGACTCCTACTACAATGAGCAGTTCTTC. Protein product: CASSILLNRDSYYNEQFF.

The genes are TRBV13 and TRBJ2-7, with 10 bases fitting TRBD2. In germline, CDR1 is PRHDT, CDR2 FYEKMQ (reference sequence). The CDR3 sequence is 15 residues long. V was clipped by 2 bases and J by 5 bases; unmatched bases: 6. As DNA, the CDR3 is TGTGCCAGCAGCTTAAATCCTAGCGGGGGTAACGAGCAGTACTTC. Amino acids: CASSLNPSGGNEQYF.

In its sample, this clone was seen once. This chain links TRBV29-1 with TRBJ1-1; 9 nucleotides match TRBD1. The CDR3 has 14 amino acids. Per the germline V gene, CDR1 is SQVTM and CDR2 is ANQGSEA. Losses at the gene ends were 6 bases for V and 1 base for J; bases not matched to a gene: 6. CDR3 loop: CSVNRGPRNTEAFF. CDR3 in DNA: TGCAGCGTCAACAGGGGGCCGAGGAACACTGAAGCTTTCTTT.

The rearrangement links TRBV27 to TRBJ2-1; TRBD2 is a possible D gene (7 bases). In germline, CDR1 is MNHEY, CDR2 SMNVEV (reference sequence). Trimming cost V 2 bases and J 0 bases, with 8 bases left between them. CDR3 length: 15 residues. The CDR3 is CASSLRGGSYNEQFF. CDR3 sequence (DNA): TGTGCCAGCAGTTTAAGGGGGGGCTCCTACAATGAGCAGTTCTTC.

The V gene is TRBV27, the J gene TRBJ2-1, with 8 bases identical to TRBD2. V was pared by 5 bases and J by 7 bases, with 13 bases of the junction left unmatched. In germline, CDR1 is MNHEY, CDR2 SMNVEV (reference sequence). The CDR3 length is 16 residues. The CDR3 here is CASSPPMIAGTNEQFF. Here the CDR3 DNA reads TGTGCCAGCAGTCCCCCGATGATAGCGGGGACTAATGAGCAGTTCTTC.

This clone counts as large. V usage is TRBV6-5 and J usage is TRBJ2-2; 8 nucleotides match TRBD2. The V gene end was trimmed by 2 bases and the J gene end by 6 bases; junction bases not matched to a gene: 5. From germline, CDR1 is MNHEY and CDR2 SVGAGI. The CDR3 totals 15 residues. The CDR3 DNA follows: TGTGCCAGCAGTTACCTGGGACTAGGGGCCGGGGAGCTGTTTTTT. This codes for CASSYLGLGAGELFF.

The chain links TRBV5-1 to TRBJ1-3; 10 nucleotides line up with TRBD1. The CDR3 sequence is 16 residues long. The junction had 4 bases not matched to a gene; V was cut back by 3 bases and J by 1 base. Germline loops: CDR1 SGHRS, CDR2 YFSETQ. CDR3 residues: CASSSRQGASGNTIYF. DNA of the CDR3: TGCGCCAGCAGCTCCCGACAGGGGGCATCTGGAAACACCATATATTTT.

The CDR3 reads CASGLVVGGAMDEQYF. The DNA of the CDR3 is TGTGCTAGTGGTTTGGTAGTAGGGGGCGCGATGGACGAGCAGTACTTC. The gene calls are TRBV12-5 and TRBJ2-7, with TRBD1 identical over 7 bases. The CDR3 loop spans 16 amino acids. Looked up from germline, CDR1 is LGHNT and CDR2 is FRNRAP. V shed 0 bases, J shed 5 bases, and the junction held 10 bases outside the gene matches.

Only one count was recorded for this clone. The chain joins TRBV5-1 to TRBJ2-7; 7 nucleotides agree with TRBD2. Germline V gene lookup returns CDR1 SGHRS and CDR2 YFSETQ. V dropped 1 base and J dropped 2; count of bases not matched to a gene: 6. This CDR3 is 15 amino acids long. CDR3 sequence: CASSLREGRPYEQYF. The CDR3 DNA follows: TGCGCCAGCAGCTTGAGGGAGGGCCGCCCCTACGAGCAGTACTTC.